The 25 T cell receptor beta chains below were found in one sample sequenced in a study of shared clonotypes between healthy human individuals. This table comes from immunoSEQ multiplex PCR, and its TCRdb copy is limited to in-frame clones, with some not included. The sample has about 1 million clones; around 75% are singletons. Sequenced: memory CD4+ T cells sorted from blood. Indicated subset: CD45RA-negative fraction. The receptors were gathered from a man in his late teens or twenties in good health.

The gene calls are TRBV7-9 and TRBJ2-6; D unclear. CDR1 and CDR2 from the germline V gene are SEHNR and FQNEAQ (reference sequence). V was clipped by 5 bases and J by 0 bases, with 8 bases between them. The length of the CDR3 is 15 residues. CDR3 nucleotides: TGTGCCAGCAGCCCCCCGAACTCTGGGGCCAACGTCCTGACTTTC. Its protein product is CASSPPNSGANVLTF.

This chain links TRBV11-2 with TRBJ2-5; D may be TRBD1 or TRBD2 (5 bases each). Germline V gene sequence: CDR1 SGHAT, CDR2 FQNNGV. V was pared by 4 bases and J by 4 bases, with 13 bases between. The CDR3 totals 14 residues. The DNA of the CDR3 is TGTGCCAGCAGCTGGGGACGGTCCCTAGAGACCCAGTACTTC. This codes for CASSWGRSLETQYF.

J is TRBJ2-1 and V is TRBV6-4, with D unresolved. Germline V CDR1 and CDR2: MRHNA, SNTAGT. V was shortened by 4 bases and J by 4 bases, with 14 bases between the two germline ends. This CDR3 has 15 residues. The CDR3 reads CASSVTHNPYNEQFF. The CDR3 DNA reads as TGTGCCAGCAGTGTGACACACAACCCTTACAATGAGCAGTTCTTC.

About this clone itself: The same CDR3 arises from other DNA sequences in this sample as well. The gene calls are TRBV11-2 and TRBJ2-7; D call uncertain. Trimming pared 5 bases from V and 1 base from J, leaving 12 bases between. In germline, CDR1 is SGHAT, CDR2 FQNNGV. The CDR3 loop spans 14 amino acids. CDR3 nucleotides: TGTGCCAGCAGCCTCACAGACGGTTCCTACGAGCAGTACTTC. Protein product: CASSLTDGSYEQYF.

This clone came up once. The CDR3 DNA sequence: TGTGCCAGCAGCTTGGTCGGGGATAAGGCCTACGAGCAGTACTTC. Translating it yields CASSLVGDKAYEQYF. J is TRBJ2-7 and V is TRBV5-5; weak D call: TRBD2 (5 bases). Germline CDR1 is SGHKS and CDR2 is YYEKEE (reference sequence). Trimming took 0 bases from V and 2 from J, leaving 12 bases between them. CDR3 size: 15 residues.

CDR3 in amino acids: CASSGTGGATGELFF. The CDR3 nucleotides read TGTGCCAGCAGTGGGACAGGGGGAGCAACCGGGGAGCTGTTTTTT. The chain uses TRBV5-6 and TRBJ2-2; 11 bases are shared with TRBD1. V gave up 5 bases and J gave up 5 bases; unmatched junction bases: 5. The CDR3 length is 15 residues. Germline V CDR1 and CDR2: SGHDT, YYEEEE. The variable domain in full, with the rest retrieved from reference TRBV5-6 and TRBJ2-2, is DAGVTQSPTHLIKTRGQQVTLRCSPKSGHDTVSWYQQALGQGPQFIFQYYEEEERQRGNFPDRFSGHQFPNYSSELNVNALLLGDSALYLCASSGTGGATGELFFGEGSRLTVL.

The rearrangement uses TRBV5-1 and TRBJ1-2, with a weak D call TRBD1 (5 bases). This CDR3 has 12 residues. Trimming left V 1 base short and J 11 bases short, with 12 bases between. Per the germline V gene, CDR1 is SGHRS and CDR2 is YFSETQ. The CDR3 nucleotides are TGCGCCAGCAGCTTGACTCAGGGCCCATACACCTTC. It codes for CASSLTQGPYTF.

The chain links TRBV10-2 to TRBJ1-1, with 7 bases identical to TRBD1. V lost 7 bases, J lost 4 bases, and 9 bases stayed unmatched. Germline CDR1 and CDR2: WSHSY and SAAADI. CDR3 length: 14 residues. The chain's CDR3 is CASTKQGQGTEAFF. CDR3 DNA sequence: TGCGCCAGCACAAAACAGGGGCAGGGCACTGAAGCTTTCTTT.

The DNA of the CDR3 is TGTGCCAGCAGCCCTGCCCCCGGGACTGGAAACACCATATATTTT. It is translated as CASSPAPGTGNTIYF. The chain recombines TRBV5-4 with TRBJ1-3, with D unresolved. The CDR3 is made up of 15 amino acids. Trimming left V 4 bases short and J 2 bases short, with 13 bases between. Germline loops: CDR1 SGHNT, CDR2 YYREEE (reference sequence).

This clone has a count of ten or more. The same CDR3 can be traced to other DNA sequences in this sample. The rearrangement links TRBV7-3 to TRBJ1-1; no reliable D call. The CDR3 loop spans 13 amino acids. CDR1 SGHTA and CDR2 FQGTGA come from the germline V gene. V lost 0 bases and J 2 bases, leaving 4 bases between the germline ends. The CDR3 DNA is TGTGCCAGCAGCTTAACGGAAAACACTGAAGCTTTCTTT. It yields the protein CASSLTENTEAFF.

V and J are TRBV10-3 and TRBJ1-4; 7 bases line up with TRBD1. V was clipped by 9 bases and J by 6 bases; unmatched bases: 7. The CDR3 contains 13 residues. Germline lookup yields CDR1 ENHRY and CDR2 SYGVKD. In DNA, the CDR3 is TGTGCCATTTCCTCCGGGACAGATGAAAAACTGTTTTTT. As protein: CAISSGTDEKLFF.

The genes are TRBV6-6 and TRBJ1-5, with no clear D. The V end lost 6 bases, the J end lost 9 bases, and 12 bases lay between the germline ends. Germline V gene lookup returns CDR1 MNHNY and CDR2 SVGAGI (reference sequence). CDR3 size: 12 residues. The CDR3 bases are TGTGCCAGCAGCTATACCCAAGGGCCCCAGCATTTT. Translating gives CASSYTQGPQHF.

The V and J genes are TRBV6-5 and TRBJ1-1; unclear D gene. Between the trimmed V and J ends, which lost 5 bases and 1 base, there was a span of 14 bases. Germline CDR1 reads MNHEY; CDR2 reads SVGAGI. This CDR3 contains 15 residues. CDR3 loop: CASSQPRAGNTEAFF. The CDR3, as DNA: TGTGCCAGCAGTCAACCCCGAGCCGGGAACACTGAAGCTTTCTTT.

V is TRBV9 and J is TRBJ2-2; 8 bases match TRBD1. The V and J ends lost 4 bases and 2 bases, in that order; junction bases with no gene match: 7. This CDR3 is built from 16 residues. CDR1 and CDR2 (germline): SGDLS, YYNGEE. The CDR3 coding sequence is TGTGCCAGCAGCAAGAGAGGACAGGGAAACACCGGGGAGCTGTTTTTT. Translated: CASSKRGQGNTGELFF.

This clone was observed many times. The genes are TRBV10-1 and TRBJ2-2; 8 bases fit TRBD1. Germline V lookup: CDR1 WNHNN, CDR2 SYGVQD (reference sequence). The CDR3 has 16 residues. V lost 3 bases and J lost 6; bases outside the gene matches: 9. CDR3 sequence reads: CASSDFYRGSSGELFF. The CDR3 DNA reads as TGCGCCAGCAGTGATTTTTACAGGGGGTCCTCCGGGGAGCTGTTTTTT.

This chain links TRBV19 with TRBJ2-2; weak D call: TRBD1 (6 bases). Trimming left V 8 bases short and J 7 bases short, with 17 bases between. Germline CDR1 LNHDA, CDR2 SQIVND (reference sequence). The CDR3 is 14 residues long. The CDR3 DNA reads TGTGCCAGTGTAGGACAGAAGGCTAGCGGGGAGCTGTTTTTT. Its translation: CASVGQKASGELFF.

This chain links TRBV18 with TRBJ2-1, with 10 positions matching TRBD2. J was trimmed by 4 bases and V by 4 bases; bases with no gene match: 4. Germline CDR1 and CDR2: KGHSH and LQKENI. This CDR3 has 15 residues. DNA of the CDR3: TGTGCCAGCTCACGACTAGCGGGCCCATACAATGAGCAGTTCTTC. Its translation: CASSRLAGPYNEQFF.

This clone appeared a few times. V and J are TRBV2 and TRBJ2-1; perhaps TRBD2 as D (6 bases). The V gene lost 3 bases and the J gene lost 8 bases, with 14 bases spanning the gap. Looked up from germline, CDR1 is SNHLY and CDR2 is FYNNEI. The CDR3 is made up of 14 amino acids. The CDR3 here is CASSDWDSRDEQFF. The CDR3 DNA sequence: TGTGCCAGCAGTGATTGGGACTCGCGGGATGAGCAGTTCTTC.

J is TRBJ1-1 and V is TRBV19; maybe TRBD1 (5 bases). Between the trimmed V and J ends, which lost 5 bases and 6 bases, there was a span of 13 bases. Germline V lookup: CDR1 LNHDA, CDR2 SQIVND (reference sequence). This CDR3 is built from 13 residues. The CDR3 region has the DNA TGTGCCAGTAGTCTCCGACAGCCTTCTGAAGCTTTCTTT. This gives the protein CASSLRQPSEAFF.

Here the CDR3 DNA reads TGTGCCAGCAGCGGGGGTCGGAACGACGAGCAGTACTTC. Translated: CASSGGRNDEQYF. The V gene is TRBV5-6, the J gene TRBJ2-7, with D possibly being TRBD1 or TRBD2 (5 bases each). From germline, CDR1 is SGHDT and CDR2 YYEEEE. Deletions cut 4 bases from V and 5 bases from J, with 13 bases between. The CDR3 totals 13 residues.

The chain carries TRBV5-1 and TRBJ2-3, with 12 bases identical to TRBD2. Looked up from germline, CDR1 is SGHRS and CDR2 is YFSETQ. This CDR3 is built from 17 residues. Germline trimming cut 1 base from V and 0 bases from J; bases unmatched to any gene: 3. The CDR3 protein is CASSLRLAGASTDTQYF. The DNA of the CDR3 is TGCGCCAGCAGCTTGAGACTAGCGGGGGCTAGCACAGATACGCAGTATTTT.

This chain connects TRBV7-8 to TRBJ2-5; tentatively, D is TRBD2 (6 bases). Looked up from germline, CDR1 is SGHVS and CDR2 is FQNEAQ. V dropped 2 bases and J dropped 2 bases, with 9 bases sitting between them. The CDR3 runs to 14 residues. The CDR3 bases are TGTGCCAGCAGCTTAAGGGACTTTCAAGAGACCCAGTACTTC. This sequence encodes CASSLRDFQETQYF.

This sequence joins TRBV5-1 and TRBJ1-2; no reliable D call. This CDR3 comprises 17 residues. Germline V CDR1 and CDR2: SGHRS, YFSETQ. V lost 1 base, J lost 0 bases, and 16 bases lay in between. CDR3 DNA: TGCGCCAGCAGCTTGAGCATTCCGGCAGATTCTAACTATGGCTACACCTTC. It codes for CASSLSIPADSNYGYTF.

This sequence joins TRBV7-2 and TRBJ2-7; 9 nucleotides match TRBD2. V trimming: 5 bases; J trimming: 3 bases; junction bases outside the gene matches: 8. This CDR3 comprises 15 residues. The V gene's germline CDR1 is SGHTA and CDR2 FQGNSA. The DNA of the CDR3 is TGTGCCAGCAGCGCGACTAGCGGAAAAGGCTACGAGCAGTACTTC. Its translation is CASSATSGKGYEQYF.

To note about this clone: Other nucleotide sequences in the sample specify the same CDR3. This chain links TRBV6-1 with TRBJ1-6; D remains unclear. Germline-derived CDR1 and CDR2 are MNHNS and SASEGT. This CDR3 contains 12 residues. Trimming removed 1 base at V and 9 bases at J, with 4 bases between. The CDR3 nucleotides read TGTGCCAGCAGTGAAGGTAGTTCACCCCTCCACTTT. Encoded protein: CASSEGSSPLHF.